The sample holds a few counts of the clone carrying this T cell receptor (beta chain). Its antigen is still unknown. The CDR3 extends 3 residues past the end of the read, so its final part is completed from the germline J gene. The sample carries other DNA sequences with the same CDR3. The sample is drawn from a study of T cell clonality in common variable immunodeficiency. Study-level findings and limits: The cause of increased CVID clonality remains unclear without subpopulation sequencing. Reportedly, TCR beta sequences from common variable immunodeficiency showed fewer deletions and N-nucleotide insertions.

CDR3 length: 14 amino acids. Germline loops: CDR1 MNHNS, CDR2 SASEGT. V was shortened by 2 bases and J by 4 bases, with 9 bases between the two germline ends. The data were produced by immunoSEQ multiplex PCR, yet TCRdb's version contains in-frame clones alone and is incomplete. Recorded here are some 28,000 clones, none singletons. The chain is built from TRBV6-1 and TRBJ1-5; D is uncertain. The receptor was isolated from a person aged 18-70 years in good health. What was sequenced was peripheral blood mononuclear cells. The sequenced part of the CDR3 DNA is TGTGCCAGCAGTGAATCAGGTGGGAATCAGCCC. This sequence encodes CASSESGGNQP. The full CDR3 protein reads CASSESGGNQPQHF.